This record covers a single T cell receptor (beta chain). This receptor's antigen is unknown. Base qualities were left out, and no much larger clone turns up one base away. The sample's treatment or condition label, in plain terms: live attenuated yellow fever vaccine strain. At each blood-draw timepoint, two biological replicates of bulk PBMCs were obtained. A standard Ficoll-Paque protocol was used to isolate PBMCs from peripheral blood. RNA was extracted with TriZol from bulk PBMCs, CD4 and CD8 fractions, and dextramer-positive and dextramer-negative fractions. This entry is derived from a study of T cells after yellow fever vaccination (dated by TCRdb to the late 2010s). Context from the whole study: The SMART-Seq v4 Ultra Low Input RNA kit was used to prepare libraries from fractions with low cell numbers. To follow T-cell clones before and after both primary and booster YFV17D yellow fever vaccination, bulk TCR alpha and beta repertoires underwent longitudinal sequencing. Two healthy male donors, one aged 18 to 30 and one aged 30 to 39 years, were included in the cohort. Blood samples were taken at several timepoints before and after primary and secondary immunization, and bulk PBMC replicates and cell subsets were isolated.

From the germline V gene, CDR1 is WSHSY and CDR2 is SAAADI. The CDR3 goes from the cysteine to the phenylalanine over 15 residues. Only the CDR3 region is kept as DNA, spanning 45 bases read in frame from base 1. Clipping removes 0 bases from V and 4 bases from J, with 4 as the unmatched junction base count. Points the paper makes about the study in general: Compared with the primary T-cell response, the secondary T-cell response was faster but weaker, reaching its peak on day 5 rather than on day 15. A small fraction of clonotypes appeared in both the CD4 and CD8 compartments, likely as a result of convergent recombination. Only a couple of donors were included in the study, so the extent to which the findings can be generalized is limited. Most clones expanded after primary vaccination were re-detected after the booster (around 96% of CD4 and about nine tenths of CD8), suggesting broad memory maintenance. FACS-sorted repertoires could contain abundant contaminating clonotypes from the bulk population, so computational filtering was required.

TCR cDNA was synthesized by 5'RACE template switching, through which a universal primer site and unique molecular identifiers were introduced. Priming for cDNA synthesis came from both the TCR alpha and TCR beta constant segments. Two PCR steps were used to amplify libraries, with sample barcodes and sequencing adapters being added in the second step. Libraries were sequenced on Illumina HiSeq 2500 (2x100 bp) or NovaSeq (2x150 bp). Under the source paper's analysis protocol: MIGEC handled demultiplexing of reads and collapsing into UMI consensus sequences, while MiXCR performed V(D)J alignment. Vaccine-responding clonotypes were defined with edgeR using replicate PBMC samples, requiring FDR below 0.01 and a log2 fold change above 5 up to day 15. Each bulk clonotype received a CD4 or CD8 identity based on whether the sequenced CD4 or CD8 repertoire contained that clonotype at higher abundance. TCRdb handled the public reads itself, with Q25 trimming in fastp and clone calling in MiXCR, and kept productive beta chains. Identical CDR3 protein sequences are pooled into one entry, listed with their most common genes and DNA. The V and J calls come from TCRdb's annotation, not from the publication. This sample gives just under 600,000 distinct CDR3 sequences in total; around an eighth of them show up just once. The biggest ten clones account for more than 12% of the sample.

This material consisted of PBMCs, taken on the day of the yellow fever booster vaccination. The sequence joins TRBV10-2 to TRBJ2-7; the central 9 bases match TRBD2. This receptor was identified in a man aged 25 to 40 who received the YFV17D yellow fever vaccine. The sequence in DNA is TGCGCCAGCAGTGAGTCCCTAGCGGGAAAATACGAGCAGTACTTC. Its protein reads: CASSESLAGKYEQYF.